A selection of T cell receptor beta chains follows, all from one sample in a study of T cells in Graves' hyperthyroidism and ophthalmopathy. TCRdb reanalysed the multiplex PCR reads using MiXCR and keeps one entry per CDR3 protein. Among under 350,000 distinct CDR3 sequences listed, over 15% were seen once. The source material was blood. These receptors were obtained from a woman in her sixties or seventies with Graves' ophthalmopathy. CDR3s include the opening cysteine and the closing phenylalanine or tryptophan. Fields, in order: D gene, clone size, V gene, J gene, CDR3 DNA, CDR3 protein. The D gene is left open where the match is weak. Size tells how often a clone was seen (once, few, many) or the class of an expanded clone, and some rows leave it out.

.	few	TRBV5-8	TRBJ2-3	TGTGCCAGCAGCGGAGACACTAGTTTCACAGATACGCAGTATTTT	CASSGDTSFTDTQYF
.	.	TRBV5-1	TRBJ2-3	TGCGCCACCACATCTAAGGCCGGGGGTTCCGTGGGAGATACGCAGTATTTT	CATTSKAGGSVGDTQYF
.	many	TRBV7-6	TRBJ2-7	TGTGCCAGCAGCTTAGCGTTCTACTACGAGCAGTACTTC	CASSLAFYYEQYF
.	many	TRBV4-3	TRBJ2-3	TGCGCCAGCAGCCAAAGGACGGGGGCAGATACGCAGTATTTT	CASSQRTGADTQYF
.	many	TRBV7-9	TRBJ2-7	TGTGCCAGCAGCTTAAGGACGGAAGTATCCTACGAGCAGTACTTC	CASSLRTEVSYEQYF
TRBD1	.	TRBV7-2	TRBJ1-2	TGTGCCAGCAGCATACGTCCCGGGACAGGGACCTGGGGCTACACCTTC	CASSIRPGTGTWGYTF
.	many	TRBV10-3	TRBJ1-1	TGTGCCATTAAGGACAGAAAAGGGGACACTGAAGCTTTCTTT	CAIKDRKGDTEAFF
TRBD2	few	TRBV6-1	TRBJ2-5	TGTGCCAGCAGTGAGTCTAGCGGGGGGGAGACCCAGTACTTC	CASSESSGGETQYF
.	.	TRBV20-1	TRBJ1-1	TGCAGTGCTAGAGATTGGATAGTAAACACTGAAGCTTTCTTT	CSARDWIVNTEAFF
.	few	TRBV5-1	TRBJ2-5	TGCGCCAGCAGCTTGGAGAGGCCGGAAGGCACCCAGTACTTC	CASSLERPEGTQYF
TRBD1	many	TRBV6-2/TRBV6-3	TRBJ1-1	TGTGCCAGCAGTTCGACAGGGGCCCAGGCTTTCTTT	CASSSTGAQAFF
TRBD1	many	TRBV2	TRBJ1-1	TGTGCCAGCAGTTTTGTTGGGACAGCGAACACTGAAGCTTTCTTT	CASSFVGTANTEAFF
.	many	TRBV10-3	TRBJ1-2	TGTGCCATCAATCGAGGGGATGTCGATGGCTACACCTTC	CAINRGDVDGYTF
.	many	TRBV4-2	TRBJ2-5	TGTGCCAGCAGCCAAGCGGGTCAGCGGGAAGAGACCCAGTACTTC	CASSQAGQREETQYF
.	few	TRBV27	TRBJ2-6	TGTGCCAGCAGTGGGGCGTTTAGGGTAGCCGCCAACGTCCTGACTTTC	CASSGAFRVAANVLTF
.	.	TRBV6-4	TRBJ1-3	TGTGCCAGCAGTGAACGGGGTTTAATTCTGGATTTT	CASSERGLILDF
.	.	TRBV12-3/TRBV12-4	TRBJ2-3	TGTGCCAGCAGCTCGGGCGTGGGTACGCAGTATTTT	CASSSGVGTQYF
.	.	TRBV10-3	TRBJ1-1	TGTGCCATCAGTGAGTTTTTGGGCAGGGACGACACTGAAGCTTTCTTT	CAISEFLGRDDTEAFF
.	many	TRBV7-2	TRBJ2-6	TGTGCCAGCAGTAGACGATCCAGGGGTGCGGACGAAACTACTGGGGCCAACGTCCTGACTTTC	CASSRRSRGADETTGANVLTF
TRBD2	many	TRBV11-2	TRBJ2-1	TGTGCCAGCAGCTTAGGGACTAGCGGGGACTCGGGGTCCTACAATGAGCAGTTCTTC	CASSLGTSGDSGSYNEQFF
.	many	TRBV28	TRBJ2-7	TGTGCCAGTGGCAGGTCGTCAGTCTACGAGCAGTACTTC	CASGRSSVYEQYF
.	many	TRBV6-1	TRBJ1-4	TGTGCCAGCAGTGAAGGAAATTACCGAGAAAAACTGTTTTTT	CASSEGNYREKLFF